These 14 T cell receptor beta chains share one sample of origin, sequenced in a study of blood T cell repertoires in COVID-19. Assay: immunoSEQ multiplex PCR; the TCRdb copy retains only in-frame clones and omits some. The data contain fewer than 300,000 clones, 84% of them seen just once; the ten biggest clones take up roughly 8.6%. Source material: peripheral blood. The receptors stem from a human donor in a cohort sampled during active COVID-19.

The chain has TRBV5-1 and TRBJ2-2, with 11 bases matching TRBD2. V was pared by 5 bases and J by 4 bases, with 7 bases of the junction left unmatched. The germline V gene has CDR1 SGHRS and CDR2 YFSETQ. The CDR3 extends over 16 amino acids. The CDR3 sequence is CASSKLAGESTGELFF. For the CDR3, the DNA is TGCGCCAGCAGTAAACTAGCGGGGGAGTCCACCGGGGAGCTGTTTTTT. The complete variable domain, with remaining parts taken from reference TRBV5-1 and TRBJ2-2, reads KAGVTQTPRYLIKTRGQQVTLSCSPISGHRSVSWYQQTPGQGLQFLFEYFSETQRNKGNFPGRFSGRQFSNSRSEMNVSTLELGDSALYLCASSKLAGESTGELFFGEGSRLTVL.

The CDR3: CASSLGQAPQETQYF. CDR3 DNA: TGTGCCAGCAGCTTGGGACAGGCACCACAAGAGACCCAGTACTTC. The rearrangement uses TRBV7-6 and TRBJ2-5, with 8 bases that match TRBD1. V shed 3 bases and J 2 bases; nucleotides not matched to a gene: 5. Germline V gene lookup returns CDR1 SGHVS and CDR2 FNYEAQ. The CDR3 consists of 15 residues.

The chain couples TRBV18 to TRBJ1-6; tentative D call: TRBD1 (6 bases). The CDR3 is 15 residues long. From germline, CDR1 is KGHSH and CDR2 LQKENI. V lost 4 bases to trimming and J lost 5 bases, with 12 bases between them. CDR3 bases: TGTGCCAGCTCACAGGGGACACGTAATAATTCACCCCTCCACTTT. Translated: CASSQGTRNNSPLHF. Full variable domain (missing parts from reference TRBV18 and TRBJ1-6): NAGVMQNPRHLVRRRGQEARLRCSPMKGHSHVYWYRQLPEEGLKFMVYLQKENIIDESGMPKERFSAEFPKEGPSILRIQQVVRGDSAAYFCASSQGTRNNSPLHFGNGTRLTVT.

The chain carries TRBV9 and TRBJ2-2; weak D call: TRBD2 (7 bases). Between the trimmed V and J ends, which lost 0 bases and 5 bases, there was a span of 11 bases. Germline V CDR1 and CDR2: SGDLS, YYNGEE. The CDR3 loop spans 15 amino acids. The CDR3 DNA is TGTGCCAGCAGCGTAGCTGGGGGGGCGACCGGGGAGCTGTTTTTT. It specifies CASSVAGGATGELFF. Based on the CDR3 plus reference TRBV9 and TRBJ2-2, the full variable domain is DSGVTQTPKHLITATGQRVTLRCSPRSGDLSVYWYQQSLDQGLQFLIQYYNGEERAKGNILERFSAQQFPDLHSELNLSSLELGDSALYFCASSVAGGATGELFFGEGSRLTVL.

This clone was seen once. DNA for the CDR3: TGTGCCAGCAGTTACGGGCAGGTTGATGAAAAACTGTTTTTT. Protein: CASSYGQVDEKLFF. The chain combines TRBV6-5 with TRBJ1-4; D is undetermined. V dropped 2 bases and J dropped 6 bases, with 10 bases sitting between them. Germline-derived CDR1 and CDR2 are MNHEY and SVGAGI. The CDR3 loop spans 14 amino acids.

The CDR3 reads CASRVDLAPDTQYF. The CDR3 DNA is TGTGCCAGCAGGGTAGATCTAGCTCCAGATACGCAGTATTTT. V gene TRBV2 combines with J gene TRBJ2-3; D might be TRBD2 (5 bases). CDR1 is SNHLY, CDR2 FYNNEI, per germline. V lost 6 bases to trimming and J lost 4 bases, with 14 bases between them. This CDR3 has 14 residues.

This chain joins TRBV4-2 and TRBJ1-2; 7 bases are shared with TRBD1. V trimming: 5 bases; J trimming: 2 bases; junction bases outside the gene matches: 2. Per the germline V gene, CDR1 is LGHNA and CDR2 is YNFKEQ. This CDR3 contains 13 residues. The CDR3 sequence is CASSSGQNYGYTF. The CDR3 DNA is TGTGCCAGCAGCTCGGGACAGAACTATGGCTACACCTTC.

The chain joins TRBV27 to TRBJ2-3; 9 positions match TRBD1. V trimming: 4 bases; J trimming: 4 bases; junction bases outside the gene matches: 6. The CDR3 totals 15 residues. CDR1 MNHEY and CDR2 SMNVEV come from the germline V gene (reference sequence). As DNA, the CDR3 is TGTGCCAGCAGTTCCGGACAGGGGAGGGCAGATACGCAGTATTTT. Translating gives CASSSGQGRADTQYF.

The J gene is TRBJ2-1, the V gene TRBV7-2; 11 positions agree with TRBD2. The V gene end was trimmed by 6 bases and the J gene end by 0 bases; junction bases not matched to a gene: 10. This CDR3 has 18 residues. Germline V gene sequence: CDR1 SGHTA, CDR2 FQGNSA. The CDR3 DNA reads TGTGCCAGCAGGTATCCTAGCGGGAGGACCCGCTCCTACAATGAGCAGTTCTTC. Amino acids: CASRYPSGRTRSYNEQFF.

This clone was detected a few times. This sequence joins TRBV27 and TRBJ1-5, with 11 bases aligning to TRBD1. CDR3 length: 17 residues. V lost 6 bases and J lost 2; bases outside the gene matches: 9. The germline V gene encodes CDR1 MNHEY and CDR2 SMNVEV (reference sequence). The chain's CDR3 is CASRPGTGGFRNQPQHF. The CDR3 nucleotides read TGTGCCAGCAGACCCGGGACAGGGGGATTTCGCAATCAGCCCCAGCATTTT.

This clone was picked up one time. The chain is built from TRBV7-2 and TRBJ2-5; D is uncertain. This CDR3 contains 14 residues. Germline CDR1 SGHTA, CDR2 FQGNSA. V lost 5 bases and J 1 base, leaving 11 bases between the germline ends. The CDR3 sequence: CASSPSKSQETQYF. CDR3 coding DNA: TGTGCCAGCAGCCCATCTAAGAGCCAAGAGACCCAGTACTTC.

The J gene is TRBJ2-1, the V gene TRBV5-1; 8 bases fit TRBD2. The CDR3 runs 16 residues. CDR1 SGHRS and CDR2 YFSETQ come from the germline V gene. V lost 5 bases and J lost 0; bases outside the gene matches: 7. The CDR3 DNA is TGCGCCAGCAGGGCTACAAGCGGGAGCTCCTACAATGAGCAGTTCTTC. Amino acids: CASRATSGSSYNEQFF.

The chain recombines TRBV11-3 with TRBJ2-3; a weak D match, TRBD2 (6 bases). The germline V and J ends were trimmed by 5 bases and 1 base, with 13 bases remaining between them. Germline CDR1 SGHNT, CDR2 YENEEA. This CDR3 has 15 amino acids. In DNA form, the CDR3 reads TGTGCCAGCAGCGCGTTGGGCGGGGGCACAGATACGCAGTATTTT. It specifies CASSALGGGTDTQYF.

V usage is TRBV7-6 and J usage is TRBJ2-7; the match to TRBD1 covers 10 bases. Per the germline V gene, CDR1 is SGHVS and CDR2 is FNYEAQ. The junction had 4 bases not matched to a gene; V was cut back by 2 bases and J by 3 bases. This CDR3 comprises 15 residues. The CDR3 loop is CASSLWTGGDYEQYF. The CDR3 bases are TGTGCCAGCAGCTTATGGACAGGGGGGGACTACGAGCAGTACTTC.